Below are 18 T cell receptor beta chains sequenced from a single sample in a study of CD8 T cells in Susac syndrome. The authors reverse transcribed roughly 0.5 to 1 ug RNA with random hexamers. TCRdb re-derived calls from the immunoSEQ multiplex PCR reads in MiXCR, one entry per CDR3 protein. The sample contains approximately 190,000 distinct CDR3 sequences, 85% to 95% of which appear only once. Sample: CD4+ T cells from PBMCs. Receptors were obtained from a human donor in good health.

The genes are TRBV29-1 and TRBJ2-1; D tentatively fits TRBD1 or TRBD2 (5 bases each). Trimming removed 2 bases at V and 12 bases at J, with 23 bases between. CDR3 length: 15 amino acids. Germline assignment: CDR1 SQVTM and CDR2 ANQGSEA. The CDR3 DNA sequence: TGCAGCGTTGAAACGGGACCCCAAGGAAGGGGTGGGCAGTTCTTC. Protein sequence: CSVETGPQGRGGQFF.

The J gene is TRBJ1-2, the V gene TRBV19; 8 nucleotides match TRBD1. This CDR3 has 17 amino acids. V gave up 1 base and J gave up 3 bases; unmatched junction bases: 10. CDR1 and CDR2 from the germline V gene are LNHDA and SQIVND (reference sequence). Here the CDR3 reads CASSIAGQGSRDYGYTF. CDR3 coding DNA: TGTGCCAGTAGTATAGCTGGACAGGGATCACGGGACTATGGCTACACCTTC.

The chain joins TRBV24-1 to TRBJ2-1; D could derive from TRBD1 or TRBD2 (6 bases each). The V end was cut by 4 bases, the J end by 8 bases, with 20 bases between. This CDR3 is built from 16 residues. Germline values: CDR1 KGHDR, CDR2 SFDVKD. CDR3 residues: CATSDPSKGGWDEQFF. CDR3 nucleotide sequence: TGTGCCACCAGTGACCCATCAAAAGGGGGGTGGGATGAGCAGTTCTTC.

J is TRBJ1-4 and V is TRBV6-5; 9 bases agree with TRBD1. CDR3 length equals 14 residues. Germline V CDR1 and CDR2: MNHEY, SVGAGI. J was trimmed by 6 bases and V by 4 bases; bases with no gene match: 3. CDR3 residues: CASSSGTGHEKLFF. In DNA, the CDR3 is TGTGCCAGCAGTTCCGGGACAGGGCATGAAAAACTGTTTTTT.

The genes are TRBV7-6 and TRBJ1-5; TRBD1 might be the D (5 bases). The CDR3 totals 14 residues. The germline gives CDR1 SGHVS, CDR2 FNYEAQ. The V and J ends lost 3 bases and 6 bases respectively, with 12 bases between them. DNA of the CDR3: TGTGCCAGCAGCTTGGGCAGGGTAGGTCAGCCCCAGCATTTT. It translates to CASSLGRVGQPQHF.

The table lists this clonotype with a count of one. The chain has TRBV18 and TRBJ2-5; D ambiguous. The CDR3 is 12 residues long. Germline CDR1 KGHSH, CDR2 LQKENI. The germline V and J ends were trimmed by 6 bases and 5 bases, with 10 bases remaining between them. The CDR3 DNA follows: TGTGCCAGCTCCCCAAGCCCCGAGACCCAGTACTTC. Protein product: CASSPSPETQYF.

This rearrangement joins TRBV28 to TRBJ2-3, with D hard to call. Trimming stripped 6 bases from V and 2 bases from J, with 6 bases between. The CDR3 extends over 12 amino acids. Germline V gene sequence: CDR1 MDHEN, CDR2 SYDVKM. For the CDR3, the DNA is TGTGCCAGCAGCGTTACCACAGATACGCAGTATTTT. This encodes CASSVTTDTQYF.

V is TRBV28 and J is TRBJ2-2, with D possibly being TRBD1 or TRBD2 (5 bases each). V was cut by 6 bases and J by 0 bases, with 5 bases left in between. Germline V gene sequence: CDR1 MDHEN, CDR2 SYDVKM. The CDR3 covers 13 residues. Here the CDR3 DNA reads TGTGCCAGCAGGGGGGCGAACACCGGGGAGCTGTTTTTT. Its translation is CASRGANTGELFF.

This clonotype was recorded once. The chain uses TRBV5-7 and TRBJ2-7; tentative D call: TRBD1 (6 bases). TRBV5-7 is an ORF, with its function uncertain. The length of the CDR3 is 16 residues. Trimming left V 4 bases short and J 7 bases short, with 24 bases between. The CDR3: CASSPHVLSGAREQYF. The CDR3 region has the DNA TGTGCCAGCAGCCCCCATGTGTTGTCAGGGGCTCGTGAGCAGTACTTC.

This chain uses TRBV12-3 or TRBV12-4 with TRBJ1-5, with D tentatively TRBD1 (5 bases). The CDR3 covers 14 residues. V was cut by 5 bases and J by 6 bases, with 14 bases left in between. CDR3 protein: CASSPRGGPQPQHF. Written as DNA, the CDR3 is TGTGCCAGCAGTCCGCGGGGGGGTCCTCAGCCCCAGCATTTT.

The rearrangement links TRBV4-1 to TRBJ1-2; D possibly corresponds to TRBD1 (5 bases). The CDR3 covers 16 residues. Trimming removed 1 base from V and 5 bases from J, with 17 bases in between. Germline CDR1 and CDR2: MGHRA and YSYEKL. CDR3: CASSQGGERGRYGYTF. As DNA, the CDR3 is TGCGCCAGCAGCCAAGGAGGTGAACGGGGCAGATATGGCTACACCTTC.

The V and J genes are TRBV19 and TRBJ2-7; 12 nucleotides align to TRBD2. The germline gives CDR1 LNHDA, CDR2 SQIVND (reference sequence). The CDR3 has 16 residues. Trimming cost V 5 bases and J 6 bases; bases outside gene matches: 11. CDR3 DNA: TGTGCCAGTAGTCCCCTAGCGGGGGGGCTCCGAGCCGAGCAGTACTTC. This encodes CASSPLAGGLRAEQYF.

The rearrangement joins TRBV10-3 to TRBJ1-6; 7 bases fit TRBD1. The CDR3 is 13 amino acids. Trimming cost V 9 bases and J 9 bases; bases outside gene matches: 8. CDR1 ENHRY and CDR2 SYGVKD come from the germline V gene. Here the CDR3 reads CAMGDSPPSPLHF. In DNA, the CDR3 is TGTGCCATGGGGGACAGCCCGCCTTCACCCCTCCACTTT.

The chain couples TRBV18 to TRBJ2-7; 7 positions agree with TRBD1. The CDR3 loop spans 13 amino acids. Germline CDR1 and CDR2: KGHSH and LQKENI. The V gene end was trimmed by 2 bases and the J gene end by 5 bases; junction bases not matched to a gene: 3. As DNA, the CDR3 is TGTGCCAGCTCACCAGGGGACAGAGACGAGCAGTACTTC. This sequence encodes CASSPGDRDEQYF.

Here the CDR3 DNA reads TGTGCCAGCAGGTTCGAGGGAAATTCACCCCTCCACTTT. Its translation: CASRFEGNSPLHF. The chain combines TRBV14 with TRBJ1-6, with D hard to call. The CDR3 extends over 13 amino acids. Germline lookup yields CDR1 SGHDN and CDR2 FVKESK. The germline V and J ends were trimmed by 6 bases and 7 bases, with 10 bases remaining between them.

This rearrangement joins TRBV12-3 or TRBV12-4 to TRBJ1-2; tentatively, D is TRBD1 (5 bases). The CDR3 is 12 amino acids. Trimming stripped 5 bases from V and 6 bases from J, with 10 bases between. The CDR3 is CASSPGAHGYTF. CDR3 bases: TGTGCCAGCAGTCCCGGGGCCCATGGCTACACCTTC.

CDR3 in amino acids: CASSEGWATYEQYF. In nucleotides, the CDR3 is TGTGCCAGCAGTGAAGGGTGGGCCACCTACGAGCAGTACTTC. This sequence joins TRBV6-1 and TRBJ2-7; D is ambiguous. This CDR3 has 14 amino acids. V dropped 1 base and J dropped 2 bases, with 9 bases sitting between them. Germline CDR1 is MNHNS and CDR2 is SASEGT.

The chain uses TRBV29-1 and TRBJ1-2, with unresolved D. V was pared by 3 bases and J by 0 bases, with 5 bases between. CDR3 length equals 12 residues. Germline CDR1 SQVTM, CDR2 ANQGSEA. CDR3: CSVEGSNYGYTF. The CDR3 bases are TGCAGCGTTGAGGGCTCTAACTATGGCTACACCTTC.